This entry lists 31 T cell receptor beta chains sequenced from one sample in a study of T cell responses to AZD1222 COVID-19 vaccine. Generated by immunoSEQ multiplex PCR, the TCRdb table keeps only in-frame clones and is missing some. The data hold 150,000 to 200,000 clones, with approximately 90% observed a single time. The source was peripheral blood, collected on day 0 of AZD1222 vaccination. The receptors derive from an adult in good health.

The CDR3 loop is CASSLGGTGGETQYF. The CDR3 nucleotides read TGCGCCAGCAGCTTGGGTGGGACAGGGGGAGAGACCCAGTACTTC. This rearrangement joins TRBV5-1 to TRBJ2-5; the match to TRBD1 covers 11 bases. Germline V CDR1 and CDR2: SGHRS, YFSETQ. J gave up 4 bases and V 0 bases, and 2 bases lay outside the gene matches. There are 15 residues in the CDR3.

The chain uses TRBV28 and TRBJ1-2, with TRBD1 as a possible D gene (6 bases). The CDR3 sequence is 13 residues long. Trimming took off 6 bases at V and 3 bases at J, with 11 bases between the two ends. The germline CDR1 and CDR2 sequences are MDHEN and SYDVKM. CDR3: CASRVQGDYGYTF. CDR3 coding DNA: TGTGCCAGCAGGGTACAGGGTGACTATGGCTACACCTTC.

This chain joins TRBV5-1 and TRBJ2-3; 7 nucleotides line up with TRBD2. This CDR3 has 14 amino acids. Germline trimming cut 3 bases from V and 4 bases from J; bases unmatched to any gene: 5. Germline lookup yields CDR1 SGHRS and CDR2 YFSETQ. Here the CDR3 DNA reads TGCGCCAGCAGCTCTAGCGGTGGTTCAGATACGCAGTATTTT. Translation: CASSSSGGSDTQYF.

The rearrangement links TRBV6-2 or TRBV6-3 to TRBJ2-1; TRBD2 matches at 12 bases. V was pared by 5 bases and J by 7 bases, with 9 bases of the junction left unmatched. The CDR3 has 16 amino acids. Germline CDR1 is MNHEY and CDR2 is SVGEGT. The CDR3 bases are TGTGCCAGCAGTGAGCCTTCTAGCGGGAGGGCAAATGAGCAGTTCTTC. It specifies CASSEPSSGRANEQFF.

The chain combines TRBV27 with TRBJ1-2; no definite D call. Germline CDR1 reads MNHEY; CDR2 reads SMNVEV (reference sequence). The CDR3 loop spans 14 amino acids. V was cut by 5 bases and J by 8 bases, with 18 bases left in between. The CDR3 loop reads CASSTLGSFGGYTF. CDR3 DNA: TGTGCCAGCAGTACACTAGGGAGCTTCGGCGGCTACACCTTC.

The rearrangement links TRBV2 to TRBJ1-1; D is uncertain. Germline V lookup: CDR1 SNHLY, CDR2 FYNNEI. The V gene lost 4 bases and the J gene lost 0 bases, with 9 bases spanning the gap. This CDR3 has 14 amino acids. CDR3 DNA: TGTGCCAGCAGTGTCAGTCAGATGAACACTGAAGCTTTCTTT. Protein product: CASSVSQMNTEAFF.

The CDR3, as DNA: TGTGCCAGCAGCTTAGCCCCACAGGTCTATAATTCACCCCTCCACTTT. Its translation is CASSLAPQVYNSPLHF. The chain employs TRBV11-2 and TRBJ1-6, with D perhaps TRBD1 (5 bases). Trimming cost V 1 base and J 3 bases, with 10 bases left between them. Germline V gene sequence: CDR1 SGHAT, CDR2 FQNNGV. The CDR3 has 16 residues.

The J gene is TRBJ1-2, the V gene TRBV3-1 (or the pseudogene TRBV3-2); no definite D call. This CDR3 is 14 amino acids long. Germline CDR1 is LGHDT and CDR2 is YNNKEL (reference sequence). V was shortened by 2 bases and J by 7 bases, with 14 bases between the two germline ends. The CDR3 sequence: CASSQRVLRVGYTF. The CDR3 coding sequence is TGTGCCAGCAGCCAACGGGTATTAAGGGTTGGCTACACCTTC.

This clone showed up just a few times. J is TRBJ2-2 and V is TRBV7-9; D is unclear. The V and J ends lost 6 bases and 2 bases respectively, with 13 bases between them. Germline-derived CDR1 and CDR2 are SEHNR and FQNEAQ (reference sequence). The CDR3 has 15 residues. The CDR3 nucleotides read TGTGCCAGCAGTCGAGTACCCATAAACACCGGGGAGCTGTTTTTT. This codes for CASSRVPINTGELFF.

The V call is TRBV27, the J call TRBJ1-2; D unresolved. The length of the CDR3 is 13 residues. Looked up from germline, CDR1 is MNHEY and CDR2 is SMNVEV (reference sequence). The germline V and J ends were trimmed by 8 bases and 3 bases, with 13 bases remaining between them. The CDR3 here is CASQGTADYGYTF. The CDR3 nucleotides read TGTGCCAGCCAAGGAACAGCTGACTATGGCTACACCTTC.

The gene calls are TRBV18 and TRBJ1-1, with D possibly being TRBD1 (6 bases). V lost 2 bases and J lost 2, with 12 bases in between. The CDR3 loop spans 15 amino acids. The germline V gene has CDR1 KGHSH and CDR2 LQKENI. The CDR3 region has the DNA TGTGCCAGCTCACCAGAGACAGGAGGAAACACTGAAGCTTTCTTT. Translating it yields CASSPETGGNTEAFF.

This chain uses TRBV7-2 with TRBJ2-3, with TRBD1 as a possible D gene (7 bases). Per germline, CDR1 SGHTA and CDR2 FQGNSA. V gave up 6 bases and J gave up 3 bases, with 13 bases separating them. The CDR3 is 14 amino acids. CDR3 bases: TGTGCCAGCAGGTCAGGGGGGAGTACAGATACGCAGTATTTT. As protein: CASRSGGSTDTQYF.

This chain connects TRBV7-9 to TRBJ1-1; no definite D call. Germline V gives CDR1 SEHNR, CDR2 FQNEAQ (reference sequence). V lost 5 bases and J 2 bases, leaving 15 bases between the germline ends. The CDR3 covers 15 residues. The CDR3 DNA follows: TGTGCCAGCAGCCCGTGGGCACGAGAAAACACTGAAGCTTTCTTT. Its protein product is CASSPWARENTEAFF.

The chain recombines TRBV21-1 with TRBJ1-2. TRBV21-1 is recorded as a pseudogene. This CDR3 region has 16 residues. CDR3 loop: CASSKATGPGNYGYTF. In DNA, the CDR3 is TGTGCCAGCAGCAAAGCTACCGGCCCCGGGAACTATGGCTACACCTTC.

J is TRBJ2-3 and V is TRBV28, with a weak D call TRBD1 (5 bases). Trimming left V 5 bases short and J 4 bases short, with 7 bases between. In germline, CDR1 is MDHEN, CDR2 SYDVKM. The CDR3 spans 12 residues. CDR3 region: CASSVTADTQYF. CDR3 bases: TGTGCCAGCAGTGTGACAGCAGATACGCAGTATTTT.

The chain employs TRBV11-2 and TRBJ2-7; the D gene is possibly TRBD2 (6 bases). CDR1 is SGHAT, CDR2 FQNNGV, per germline. CDR3 size: 15 residues. With 5 bases removed from V and 5 bases from J, the gap between germline ends came to 19 bases. The CDR3 DNA reads TGTGCCAGCAGCACGACCGGGAGCTCACTGAACGAGCAGTACTTC. This encodes CASSTTGSSLNEQYF.

The CDR3 DNA reads TGTGCCAGCAGCGACTACAATGAGCAGTTCTTC. It specifies CASSDYNEQFF. The chain carries TRBV11-2 and TRBJ2-1; D is ambiguous. The CDR3 spans 11 residues. The V end was cut by 5 bases, the J end by 3 bases, with 2 bases between. CDR1 is SGHAT, CDR2 FQNNGV, per germline.

The V and J genes are TRBV19 and TRBJ1-3; TRBD1 matches 7 bases. Per germline, CDR1 LNHDA and CDR2 SQIVND (reference sequence). The V and J ends lost 5 bases and 0 bases, in that order; junction bases with no gene match: 7. CDR3 length equals 16 residues. CDR3 in DNA: TGTGCCAGTAGTTTCCCAGGGGGGATCTCTGGAAACACCATATATTTT. Its translation is CASSFPGGISGNTIYF.

This chain joins TRBV24-1 and TRBJ2-1; TRBD2 aligns across 9 bases. The length of the CDR3 is 11 residues. V lost 3 bases and J lost 16; bases outside the gene matches: 3. Per the germline V gene, CDR1 is KGHDR and CDR2 is SFDVKD. CDR3 protein: CATSDPSGVFF. In DNA form, the CDR3 reads TGTGCCACCAGTGATCCTAGCGGGGTCTTCTTC.

In its sample, this clone was seen once. J is TRBJ1-3 and V is TRBV7-2; D may be TRBD1 (5 bases). This CDR3 comprises 16 residues. With 3 bases removed from V and 4 bases from J, the gap between germline ends came to 16 bases. The germline V gene encodes CDR1 SGHTA and CDR2 FQGNSA. The CDR3 DNA follows: TGTGCCAGCAGCTTCACATTTGGGGGGTCAGGAAACACCATATATTTT. This encodes CASSFTFGGSGNTIYF.

This CDR3 reads CASSFESRRADTQYF. DNA for the CDR3: TGTGCCAGCAGCTTTGAAAGTCGACGAGCAGATACGCAGTATTTT. The chain has TRBV7-2 and TRBJ2-3; D not resolved. The V gene lost 3 bases and the J gene lost 4 bases, with 14 bases spanning the gap. The CDR3 runs 15 residues. From germline, CDR1 is SGHTA and CDR2 FQGNSA.

This sequence joins TRBV3-1 (or the pseudogene TRBV3-2) and TRBJ2-7, with TRBD2 matching over 10 bases. The CDR3 spans 15 residues. V lost 4 bases and J lost 3; bases outside the gene matches: 6. CDR1 and CDR2 (germline): LGHDT, YNNKEL (reference sequence). CDR3 nucleotide sequence: TGTGCCAGCAGCCTTGCTCTAGCGGGAGTCTACGAGCAGTACTTC. It codes for CASSLALAGVYEQYF.

This clone showed up just a few times. The chain couples TRBV19 to TRBJ1-3; D is unresolved. The length of the CDR3 is 13 residues. Germline-derived CDR1 and CDR2 are LNHDA and SQIVND (reference sequence). V dropped 8 bases and J dropped 0 bases, with 8 bases sitting between them. For the CDR3, the DNA is TGTGCCAGTGCGGGCCTCTCTGGAAACACCATATATTTT. It is translated as CASAGLSGNTIYF.

The chain has TRBV19 and TRBJ1-1; TRBD1 agrees at 7 bases. The CDR3 has 14 amino acids. Germline CDR1 is LNHDA and CDR2 is SQIVND (reference sequence). V was clipped by 7 bases and J by 8 bases; unmatched bases: 13. The DNA of the CDR3 is TGTGCCAGTAACCCTGGACAGGCTCGGAAAGAAGCTTTCTTT. It encodes CASNPGQARKEAFF.

This chain links TRBV28 with TRBJ2-5; 7 nucleotides match TRBD2. CDR1 is MDHEN, CDR2 SYDVKM, per germline. This CDR3 spans 15 amino acids. Unmatched junction bases numbered 11, after V lost 5 bases and J lost 5 bases. CDR3 sequence (DNA): TGTGCCAGCAGTGGGCGGACTAGTCTTCGGGAGACCCAGTACTTC. This codes for CASSGRTSLRETQYF.

The chain recombines TRBV6-6 with TRBJ2-5; no reliable D call. The ends were cut back, 8 bases at V and 5 bases at J, with 15 bases in the middle. The CDR3 covers 13 residues. The germline CDR1 and CDR2 sequences are MNHNY and SVGAGI (reference sequence). CDR3 sequence: CASSSPHGETQYF. The DNA of the CDR3 is TGTGCCAGCTCCTCACCCCACGGGGAGACCCAGTACTTC.

In its sample, this clone was seen once. The rearrangement joins TRBV27 to TRBJ2-7, with D unclear. Deletions cut 0 bases from V and 1 base from J, with 7 bases between. Germline CDR1 is MNHEY and CDR2 is SMNVEV (reference sequence). The CDR3 loop spans 14 amino acids. Here the CDR3 reads CASSLSTVSYEQYF. CDR3 sequence (DNA): TGTGCCAGCAGTTTATCCACAGTGTCCTACGAGCAGTACTTC.

The chain recombines TRBV15 with TRBJ1-2; tentative D call: TRBD1 (6 bases). Trimming shortened V by 3 bases and J by 8 bases, and 13 bases separated the two germline ends. The CDR3 spans 13 residues. CDR1 and CDR2 (germline): LNHNV, YYDKDF (reference sequence). Here the CDR3 reads CATSSPQGYGYTF. CDR3 nucleotide sequence: TGTGCCACCAGCAGTCCCCAGGGGTACGGCTACACCTTC.

V and J are TRBV5-6 and TRBJ1-4, with 7 bases lining up with TRBD1. V lost 3 bases to trimming and J lost 3 bases; unmatched junction nucleotides: 8. The germline V gene encodes CDR1 SGHDT and CDR2 YYEEEE. The CDR3 runs to 16 residues. DNA for the CDR3: TGTGCCAGCAGCTCGACCCCGGGACAGTCTAATGAAAAACTGTTTTTT. It codes for CASSSTPGQSNEKLFF.

CDR3 residues: CASSPRSPYGNTIYF. Written as DNA, the CDR3 is TGCGCCAGCAGCCCCAGGAGCCCCTATGGAAACACCATATATTTT. The rearrangement joins TRBV4-1 to TRBJ1-3; D gene ambiguous. Germline-derived CDR1 and CDR2 are MGHRA and YSYEKL. The CDR3 runs to 15 residues. V was cut by 4 bases and J by 3 bases, with 13 bases left in between.

The chain employs TRBV5-1 and TRBJ2-7; D is ambiguous. The V gene's germline CDR1 is SGHRS and CDR2 YFSETQ. This CDR3 has 13 amino acids. Trimming removed 3 bases from V and 2 bases from J, with 9 bases in between. This CDR3 reads CASSSQLPYEQYF. CDR3 nucleotides: TGCGCCAGCAGCTCCCAACTCCCCTACGAGCAGTACTTC.